The subject of this entry is one TCR beta chain. This clonotype was found many times. Its recognized antigen is unknown. Base qualities are not recorded, but no much larger clone differs from it by a single base. This record comes from a study of T cells in Graves' hyperthyroidism and ophthalmopathy (dated by TCRdb to between 2018 and 2021). About the investigation overall: Peripheral blood was sampled at the time of initial diagnosis, prior to any treatment. To identify TCR V-J signatures that set the groups apart, the researchers used a discovery cohort of more than 95 patients, made up of 40 to 45 with Graves' ophthalmopathy and 57 with stable Graves' hyperthyroidism. An independent validation cohort of some 18 hyperthyroidism patients and about 16 patients who later progressed to ophthalmopathy tested prospective prediction of ophthalmopathy. The 80 to 100 discovery patients were randomly divided into training and test sets at a 7:3 ratio. In addition, the study compared T-cell repertoires in thyroid tissue and in blood from a handful of Graves' hyperthyroidism patients. Following sampling, methimazole starting at 30 mg daily was given to hyperthyroidism patients, and high-dose intravenous methylprednisolone was given to ophthalmopathy patients. TCR Vbeta CDR3 sequencing of around 130 peripheral blood samples (fewer than 45 ophthalmopathy, about 74 hyperthyroidism and approximately 17 progressor patients) is reported in the paper.

The hyperthyroidism patients were between 18 and 65 years old and newly diagnosed, with a disease duration of less than 2 months. Exclusion was applied to patients with uncontrolled infections, other autoimmune diseases, pregnancy or lactation. Diagnoses relied on clinical symptoms, serum thyroxine and TRAb, thyroid ultrasound and orbital computed tomography. Blood from progressor patients was drawn when they were first diagnosed with hyperthyroidism, before any ophthalmopathy symptoms appeared. PBMCs were isolated from roughly 10 ml of fresh peripheral blood by Ficoll-Paque density gradient centrifugation. Patients classed as progressors first received a Graves' hyperthyroidism diagnosis and then went on to develop ophthalmopathy during follow-up. Total RNA was extracted using Trizol reagent, and RNA quality was assessed on an Agilent 2100 Bioanalyzer. The TCR beta CDR3 regions were amplified from RNA transcripts. For the first round of RT-PCR on the TCR CDR3, the HTBI primer set was used together with the Qiagen OneStep RT-PCR kit. The libraries were constructed in a second round of multiplex PCR and then size-selected and purified. Paired-end sequencing of the libraries was performed with 100 bp reads on an Illumina HiSeq2000. In the source study's methods: Raw data were processed with SOAPnuke, discarding reads with adapters, uncalled bases, mean Phred below 15, or no exact constant-primer or identifier match. COPE v1.2.5 was used to merge high-quality paired reads, and clonotypes were defined as unique nucleotide sequences. MiTCR v1.1 was used to align the clonotypes against IMGT TRBV, TRBD and TRBJ reference segments. The analysis was restricted to V-J combinations with a frequency above 0.0001, which together covered about 99% of the repertoires. A TCS score was defined as the ratio between F50 (clonal expansion) and ExV (chaos), using BLOSUM62-based TCRdist between CDR3 peptides within each V-J. Welch's t-statistics and random forest reduced 500 to 550 V-J features to around 14, which were used in a naive Bayes classifier (R e1071). TCRdb applied fastp at Q25 and MiXCR to the public reads, then kept only in-frame beta chains. One record per CDR3 amino acid sequence lists the most common genes and DNA. The V and J calls, along with clone size, are taken from TCRdb and not from the paper's own processing. This sample holds 250,000 or so distinct CDR3 sequences; over 12% were observed only once. Of the sample, about 33% is held by the ten largest clones.

CDR1 and CDR2 were assigned from the germline V gene as SNHLY and FYNNEI. The CDR3 sequence holds 15 residues, the cysteine and phenylalanine included. CDR3 DNA only is kept here, 45 bases in frame from base 1. V lost 9 bases and J lost 0 bases, and the count of bases not matched to a germline gene is 9. Study-wide findings and limitations: Sample size was not statistically predetermined, and investigators were not blinded to group allocation. A 13 V-J signature model separated ophthalmopathy from stable hyperthyroidism, with approximately 86% sensitivity and roughly 81% specificity in cross-validation and 80%/75% in testing. In validation, the model predicted progression to ophthalmopathy with 65% to 71% sensitivity and 72% to 75% specificity, a median of about 6.7 months before onset. Most expanded thyroid clonotypes (frequency above 0.001) were also detected in blood, suggesting blood repertoires may reflect thyroid immune responses.

Sequencing was carried out using blood. The receptor comes from a woman in her forties or fifties with Graves' hyperthyroidism that later progressed to Graves' ophthalmopathy. This sequence uses TRBV2 and TRBJ2-3, with TRBD2 identical over 7 junction bases. The CDR3 region reads CASTPGLLSTDTQYF. The nucleotide sequence reads TGTGCCAGTACCCCGGGACTACTAAGCACAGATACGCAGTATTTT.